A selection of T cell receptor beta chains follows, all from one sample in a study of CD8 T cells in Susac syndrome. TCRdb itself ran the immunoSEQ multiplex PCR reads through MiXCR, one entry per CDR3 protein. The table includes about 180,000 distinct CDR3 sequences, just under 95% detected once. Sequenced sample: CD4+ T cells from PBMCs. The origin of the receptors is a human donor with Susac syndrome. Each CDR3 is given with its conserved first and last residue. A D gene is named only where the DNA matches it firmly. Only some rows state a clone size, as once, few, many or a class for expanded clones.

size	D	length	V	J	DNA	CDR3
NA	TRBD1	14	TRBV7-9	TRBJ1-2	TGTGCCAGCAGCTTTACGGGACAGGGATATGGCTACACCTTC	CASSFTGQGYGYTF
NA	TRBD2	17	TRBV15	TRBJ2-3	TGTGCCACCAGCAGAGATCGTTCTAGCGGGGTGACAGATACGCAGTATTTT	CATSRDRSSGVTDTQYF
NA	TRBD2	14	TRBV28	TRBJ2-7	TGTGCCAGCAGTTTTATAGCTCCTAGCGGCGAGCAGTACTTC	CASSFIAPSGEQYF
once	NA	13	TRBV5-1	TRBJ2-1	TGCGCCAGCAGCTTGGCTCCAGGGGTCGGGCAGTTCTTC	CASSLAPGVGQFF
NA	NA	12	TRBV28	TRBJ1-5	TGTGCCAGCTCACGCGTCAATCAGCCCCAGCATTTT	CASSRVNQPQHF
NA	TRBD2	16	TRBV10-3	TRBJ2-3	TGTGCCATCAGTGACATAGCGGGGGGGGGCACAGATACGCAGTATTTT	CAISDIAGGGTDTQYF
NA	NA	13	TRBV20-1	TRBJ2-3	TGCAGTGGGGAGGCCCAAAGCGTGGATACGCAGTATTTT	CSGEAQSVDTQYF
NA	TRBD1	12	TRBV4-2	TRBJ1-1	TGTGCCAGCAGCCTACGACAGGGAGAAGCTTTCTTT	CASSLRQGEAFF
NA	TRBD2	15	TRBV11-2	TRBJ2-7	TGTGCCAGCAGCTCACCCCGAGGCGCGGGAGGCGAGCAGTACTTC	CASSSPRGAGGEQYF
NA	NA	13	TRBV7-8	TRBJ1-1	TGTGCCAGCAGCTTAGCCTCGGCTCTAGAAGCTTTCTTT	CASSLASALEAFF
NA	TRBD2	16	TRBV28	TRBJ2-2	TGTGCCAGCAGTTTCCTGACTAGCGGTGACACCGGGGAGCTGTTTTTT	CASSFLTSGDTGELFF
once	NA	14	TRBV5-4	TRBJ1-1	TGTGCCAGCAGCTGGGACGGGATGAACACTGAAGCTTTCTTT	CASSWDGMNTEAFF
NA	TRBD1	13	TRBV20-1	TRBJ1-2	TGCAGTGCTAGCCTTCAGGGGGCGCGGGGCTACACCTTC	CSASLQGARGYTF
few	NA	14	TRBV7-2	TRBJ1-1	TGTGCCAGCAGCTTAGGCAGTCAGAACACTGAAGCTTTCTTT	CASSLGSQNTEAFF
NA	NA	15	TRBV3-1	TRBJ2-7	TGTGCCAGCAGCCCGCGAAATAGAGGATCCTACGAGCAGTACTTC	CASSPRNRGSYEQYF
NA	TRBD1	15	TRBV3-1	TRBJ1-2	TGTGCCAGCACCTCGAGGGACAGGGCAAAGGGAGGCTACACCTTC	CASTSRDRAKGGYTF
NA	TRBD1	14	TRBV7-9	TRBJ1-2	TGTGCCAGCAGCTTAGCAGACAGGGGGAATGGCTACACCTTC	CASSLADRGNGYTF
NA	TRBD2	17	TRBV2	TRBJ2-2	TGTGCCAGCAGTGAATCCTCAAGCGGGGGATGGACCGGGGAGCTGTTTTTT	CASSESSSGGWTGELFF
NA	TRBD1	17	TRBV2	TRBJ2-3	TGTGCCAGCAGTGAAGCGCGGGACAGGGGGCTCCTAGATACGCAGTATTTT	CASSEARDRGLLDTQYF
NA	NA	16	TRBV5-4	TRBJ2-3	TGTGCCAGCAGCGACGACCGGGACTCCTTAGCGGATACGCAGTATTTT	CASSDDRDSLADTQYF
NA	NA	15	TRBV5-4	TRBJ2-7	TGTGCCAGCAGCTTGGTGGGGGGACTCTCCTACGAGCAGTACTTC	CASSLVGGLSYEQYF
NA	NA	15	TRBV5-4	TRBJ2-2	TGTGCCAGCAGCTTCGACTCGCCGAACACCGGGGAGCTGTTTTTT	CASSFDSPNTGELFF
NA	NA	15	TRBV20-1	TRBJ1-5	TGCAGTGCTAGTGGTGGGACGAACCCCGACCAGCCCCAGCATTTT	CSASGGTNPDQPQHF
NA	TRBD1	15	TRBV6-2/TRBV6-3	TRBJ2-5	TGTGCCAGCAGTTCCCTTCGCAGCGGCACAGGGGCCCAGTACTTC	CASSSLRSGTGAQYF
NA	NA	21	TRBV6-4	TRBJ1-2	TGTGCCAGCAGTCAGACTCCCCAGTCTGTTGGAACTACCTTTCGTGGGCATGGCTACACCTTC	CASSQTPQSVGTTFRGHGYTF
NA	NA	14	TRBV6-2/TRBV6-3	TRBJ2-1	TGTGCCAGCAGTGTGGGCGGGGGCGGTTATGAGCAGTTCTTC	CASSVGGGGYEQFF
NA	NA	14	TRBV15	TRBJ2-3	TGTGCCACCAGCGTACAGATTAGCACAGATACGCAGTATTTT	CATSVQISTDTQYF
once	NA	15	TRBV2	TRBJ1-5	TGTGCCAGCAGCCTACGGACCGAAAAGGGGCAGCCCCAGCATTTT	CASSLRTEKGQPQHF
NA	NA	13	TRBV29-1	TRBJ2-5	TGCAGCGCATACAGGTCGGATGGAGAGACCCAGTACTTC	CSAYRSDGETQYF
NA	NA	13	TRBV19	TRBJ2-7	TGTGCCAGTAGTCGGGACACCTACTACGAGCAGTACTTC	CASSRDTYYEQYF
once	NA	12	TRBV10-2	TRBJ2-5	TGCGCCAGCAGCCCCCAGCGGGAGACCCAGTACTTC	CASSPQRETQYF
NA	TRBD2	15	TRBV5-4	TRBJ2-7	TGTGCCAGCAGCTTTTCAGCGGGAGGGCCCTACGAGCAGTACTTC	CASSFSAGGPYEQYF
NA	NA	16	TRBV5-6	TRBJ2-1	TGTGCCAGCAGCTTGGGGACGGGAGTGGTTTACAATGAGCAGTTCTTC	CASSLGTGVVYNEQFF
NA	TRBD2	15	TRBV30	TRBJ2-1	TGTGCCTGGAGTGATGGACTAGCGTCCTACAATGAGCAGTTCTTC	CAWSDGLASYNEQFF
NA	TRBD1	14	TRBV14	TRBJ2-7	TGTGCCAGCAGCCAAATACAGGGGGCCTACGAGCAGTACTTC	CASSQIQGAYEQYF
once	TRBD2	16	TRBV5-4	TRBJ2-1	TGTGCCAGCAGCATACTAGCGGCTAGCTCCTACAATGAGCAGTTCTTC	CASSILAASSYNEQFF
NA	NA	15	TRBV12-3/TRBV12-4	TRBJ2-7	TGTGCCAGCAGACCGACCGGGACACCTTTGACCGAGCAGTACTTC	CASRPTGTPLTEQYF
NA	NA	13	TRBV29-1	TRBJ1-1	TGCAGCGTTGCGTGGACAGAGAACACTGAAGCTTTCTTT	CSVAWTENTEAFF
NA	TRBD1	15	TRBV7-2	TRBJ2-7	TGTGCCAGCAGCTTAGGGACAGGGCTGAACTACGAGCAGTACTTC	CASSLGTGLNYEQYF
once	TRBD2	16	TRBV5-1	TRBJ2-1	TGCGCCAGCAGAACCGCCGGGCTAGCGGGAGTAAATGAGCAGTTCTTC	CASRTAGLAGVNEQFF
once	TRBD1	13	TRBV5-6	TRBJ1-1	TGTGCCAGCAGCGGCGACAGGGACACTGAAGCTTTCTTT	CASSGDRDTEAFF
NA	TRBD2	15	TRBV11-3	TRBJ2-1	TGTGCCAGCAGCCGGACTAGCGGGAGCCTCAATGAGCAGTTCTTC	CASSRTSGSLNEQFF
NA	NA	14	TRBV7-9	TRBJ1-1	TGTGCCAGCAGCTTAGGGGACGGGAACACTGAAGCTTTCTTT	CASSLGDGNTEAFF
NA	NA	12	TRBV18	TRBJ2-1	TGTGCCAGCTCACCACCTGATAATGAGCAGTTCTTC	CASSPPDNEQFF
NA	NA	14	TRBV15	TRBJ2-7	TGTGCCACCAGCATAGAGCAGGCGAGCCACGAGCAGTACTTC	CATSIEQASHEQYF
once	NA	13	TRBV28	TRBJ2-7	TGTGCCAACCAACCAACAGGGTCCTACGAGCAGTACTTC	CANQPTGSYEQYF
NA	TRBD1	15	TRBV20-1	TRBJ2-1	TGCAGTGCTGCCGCCCGGGACAGAACCTACAATGAGCAGTTCTTC	CSAAARDRTYNEQFF
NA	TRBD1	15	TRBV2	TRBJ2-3	TGTGCCAGCAGTCGAACCGGGACAGGGGAAGATACGCAGTATTTT	CASSRTGTGEDTQYF
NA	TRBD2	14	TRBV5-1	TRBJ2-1	TGCGCCAGCCGGGGGCTAGCGGGGGGTACTGAGCAGTTCTTC	CASRGLAGGTEQFF
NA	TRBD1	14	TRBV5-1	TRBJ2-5	TGCGCCAGCAGCTGGGGACAGAACCAAGAGACCCAGTACTTC	CASSWGQNQETQYF
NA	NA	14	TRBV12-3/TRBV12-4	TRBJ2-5	TGTGCCAGCAGCCCTAGGAGGGGGCCAGAGACCCAGTACTTC	CASSPRRGPETQYF
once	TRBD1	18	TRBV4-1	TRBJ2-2	TGCGCCAGCAGCCAGGAGTCACAGGGGGTACTGTACACCGGGGAGCTGTTTTTT	CASSQESQGVLYTGELFF
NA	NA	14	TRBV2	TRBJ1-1	TGTGCCAGCAGTGAAGATGAGGTCAACACTGAAGCTTTCTTT	CASSEDEVNTEAFF
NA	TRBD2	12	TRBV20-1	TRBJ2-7	TGCAGTGCTTCCGGGACTAGAAACGAGCAGTACTTC	CSASGTRNEQYF
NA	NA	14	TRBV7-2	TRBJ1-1	TGTGCCAGCAGCCAAGGCCAGATGTTCACTGAAGTTTCCTTT	CASSQGQMFTEVSF
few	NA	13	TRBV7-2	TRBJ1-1	TGTGCCAGCAGCTTACTTATGAACACTGAAGCTTTCTTT	CASSLLMNTEAFF